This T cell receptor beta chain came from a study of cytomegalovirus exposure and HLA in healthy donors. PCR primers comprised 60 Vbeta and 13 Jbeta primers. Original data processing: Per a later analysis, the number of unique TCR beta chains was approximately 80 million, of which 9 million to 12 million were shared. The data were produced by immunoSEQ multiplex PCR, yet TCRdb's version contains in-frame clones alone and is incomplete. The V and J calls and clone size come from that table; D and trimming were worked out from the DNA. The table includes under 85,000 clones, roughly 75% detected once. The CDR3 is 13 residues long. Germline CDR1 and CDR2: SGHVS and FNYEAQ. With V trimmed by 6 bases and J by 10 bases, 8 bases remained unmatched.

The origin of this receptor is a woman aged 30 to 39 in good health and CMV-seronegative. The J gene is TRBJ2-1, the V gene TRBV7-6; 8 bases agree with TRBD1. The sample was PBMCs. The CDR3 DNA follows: TGTGCCAGCAGTCCCATCCGGGACAGGGAGCAGTTCTTC. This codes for CASSPIRDREQFF.